Listed here are 28 T cell receptor beta chains from one sample, sequenced in a study of blood T cell repertoires in COVID-19. Data came from immunoSEQ multiplex PCR; TCRdb stores just in-frame clones and leaves some out. Of some 160,000 clones in the sample, roughly 78% were seen once. Sequencing was performed on peripheral blood. Receptors were obtained from a man between 65 and 80 years old with active or convalescent COVID-19.

The gene calls are TRBV7-9 and TRBJ1-1; TRBD1 matches 7 bases. V shed 5 bases, J shed 4 bases, and the junction held 1 base outside the gene matches. This CDR3 comprises 12 residues. CDR1 SEHNR and CDR2 FQNEAQ come from the germline V gene (reference sequence). CDR3 sequence: CASSDRVTEAFF. Here the CDR3 DNA reads TGTGCCAGCAGCGACAGGGTCACTGAAGCTTTCTTT.

The rearrangement joins TRBV6-5 to TRBJ1-5; unclear D gene. Per germline, CDR1 MNHEY and CDR2 SVGAGI. Trimming removed 6 bases at V and 5 bases at J, with 17 bases between. This CDR3 comprises 15 residues. This CDR3 is CASSFTGLGDQPQHF. As DNA, the CDR3 is TGTGCCAGCAGCTTCACGGGGTTGGGCGATCAGCCCCAGCATTTT.

V and J are TRBV29-1 and TRBJ2-5; the D gene is possibly TRBD1 (6 bases). The V end lost 4 bases, the J end lost 4 bases, and 13 bases lay between the germline ends. This CDR3 has 13 residues. Per germline, CDR1 SQVTM and CDR2 ANQGSEA. The DNA for the CDR3 is TGCAGCGTTGTCTGGGGGCGAGTAGAGACCCAGTACTTC. This gives the protein CSVVWGRVETQYF. The full variable domain, completed using reference TRBV29-1 and TRBJ2-5, is SAVISQKPSRDICQRGTSLTIQCQVDSQVTMMFWYRQQPGQSLTLIATANQGSEATYESGFVIDKFPISRPNLTFSTLTVSNMSPEDSSIYLCSVVWGRVETQYFGPGTRLLVL.

V gene TRBV9 combines with J gene TRBJ2-2; the match to TRBD2 covers 15 bases. The CDR3 totals 17 residues. Per the germline V gene, CDR1 is SGDLS and CDR2 is YYNGEE. After removal of 4 bases from V and 7 bases from J, the junction contained 8 bases not matched to a gene. The CDR3 DNA reads as TGTGCCAGCAGCCCCCGGACTAGCGGGGGGGATGGCGGGGAGCTGTTTTTT. This codes for CASSPRTSGGDGGELFF.

This chain links TRBV2 with TRBJ2-3; the D gene is possibly TRBD2 (6 bases). This CDR3 has 16 amino acids. Germline V CDR1 and CDR2: SNHLY, FYNNEI. Trimming pared 7 bases from V and 0 bases from J, leaving 17 bases between. The CDR3 here is CASMRRDSSSTDTQYF. The CDR3 DNA is TGTGCCAGCATGAGGCGGGACTCGTCTAGCACAGATACGCAGTATTTT. Full variable domain (missing parts from reference TRBV2 and TRBJ2-3): EPEVTQTPSHQVTQMGQEVILRCVPISNHLYFYWYRQILGQKVEFLVSFYNNEISEKSEIFDDQFSVERPDGSNFTLKIRSTKLEDSAMYFCASMRRDSSSTDTQYFGPGTRLTVL.

The rearrangement joins TRBV5-1 to TRBJ2-1; the D is unclear. The CDR3 has 11 amino acids. Germline lookup yields CDR1 SGHRS and CDR2 YFSETQ. The V gene lost 0 bases and the J gene lost 10 bases, with 5 bases spanning the gap. In DNA form, the CDR3 reads TGCGCCAGCAGCTTGGAACAGGAGCAGTTCTTC. It specifies CASSLEQEQFF.

The rearrangement links TRBV6-5 to TRBJ1-4; 8 bases are shared with TRBD1. Germline-derived CDR1 and CDR2 are MNHEY and SVGAGI. The CDR3 sequence is 15 residues long. The ends lost 5 bases at V and 5 bases at J; junction bases unmatched: 7. CDR3 DNA: TGTGCCAGCAGTAGCCTTGACAGGGGCAATGAAAAACTGTTTTTT. Translation gives CASSSLDRGNEKLFF.

This clone was seen a single time. The CDR3 sequence is CASSKSGLLCGQETQYF. The DNA of the CDR3 is TGTGCCAGCAGCAAGAGTGGGCTCCTATGTGGCCAAGAGACCCAGTACTTC. This rearrangement joins TRBV21-1 to TRBJ2-5; the D call TRBD1 from the table was never checked on the DNA. TRBV21-1 is designated a pseudogene. The CDR3 has 17 amino acids.

The V call is TRBV6-5, the J call TRBJ1-2; 12 bases align to TRBD1. The CDR3 runs to 16 residues. The J segment lost 4 bases and the V segment lost 0 bases, leaving 3 bases of the junction unmatched. The germline V gene has CDR1 MNHEY and CDR2 SVGAGI. CDR3 bases: TGTGCCAGCAGTTACTCCGGGACAGGGGGCAGCTATGGCTACACCTTC. This codes for CASSYSGTGGSYGYTF.

This clone appeared a single time. The chain is built from TRBV5-8 and TRBJ2-1; 10 bases match TRBD2. The CDR3 contains 16 residues. CDR1 and CDR2 (germline): SGHTS, YDEGEE. With V trimmed by 4 bases and J by 4 bases, 8 bases remained unmatched. CDR3 in amino acids: CASSPYRTSGYNEQFF. The CDR3 coding sequence is TGTGCCAGCAGCCCCTACCGGACTAGCGGATACAATGAGCAGTTCTTC.

The CDR3 DNA follows: TGTGCCAGCAGCGTGCTACAGGGAGATAATTCACCCCTCCACTTT. Encoded protein: CASSVLQGDNSPLHF. The chain joins TRBV9 to TRBJ1-6; possibly TRBD1 for D (6 bases). The CDR3 runs 15 residues. Germline V gene data show CDR1 as SGDLS and CDR2 as YYNGEE. Trimming removed 2 bases from V and 5 bases from J, with 11 bases in between.

This clone was recorded once. The chain couples TRBV27 to TRBJ2-7; TRBD2 might be the D (7 bases). CDR3 length: 14 amino acids. Trimming shortened V by 6 bases and J by 3 bases, and 15 bases separated the two germline ends. Looked up from germline, CDR1 is MNHEY and CDR2 is SMNVEV (reference sequence). The CDR3 sequence is CASRPSGGLYEQYF. As DNA, the CDR3 is TGTGCCAGCAGGCCTTCGGGGGGCCTCTACGAGCAGTACTTC.

This clone was counted between two and nine times. J is TRBJ1-1 and V is TRBV18; tentatively, D is TRBD1 (6 bases). CDR1 is KGHSH, CDR2 LQKENI, per germline. The CDR3 sequence is 14 residues long. The V end was cut by 3 bases, the J end by 4 bases, with 12 bases between. CDR3 bases: TGTGCCAGCTCACCTCAGGACAGATCCACTGAAGCTTTCTTT. Amino acids: CASSPQDRSTEAFF.

The DNA for the CDR3 is TGCGCCAGCAGCCATGGGGACAGAGAGAACACTGAAGCTTTCTTT. It yields the protein CASSHGDRENTEAFF. V gene TRBV4-1 combines with J gene TRBJ1-1; the match to TRBD1 covers 7 bases. V gave up 3 bases and J gave up 1 base; unmatched junction bases: 5. Germline CDR1 is MGHRA and CDR2 is YSYEKL. This CDR3 is built from 15 residues.

The chain carries TRBV19 and TRBJ1-2; 9 nucleotides align to TRBD1. The germline V gene has CDR1 LNHDA and CDR2 SQIVND (reference sequence). J was trimmed by 5 bases and V by 9 bases; bases with no gene match: 4. The CDR3 has 12 amino acids. The CDR3 region has the DNA TGTGCCAGCCGGGACAGGGATTATGGCTACACCTTC. It translates to CASRDRDYGYTF.

The gene calls are TRBV2 and TRBJ2-5; 10 bases are shared with TRBD2. This CDR3 is 14 amino acids long. Germline values: CDR1 SNHLY, CDR2 FYNNEI. V was clipped by 8 bases and J by 5 bases; unmatched bases: 8. The CDR3 sequence: CASGSSGSMETQYF. CDR3 nucleotide sequence: TGTGCCAGCGGATCTAGCGGGAGTATGGAGACCCAGTACTTC. Variable domain in full (rest from reference TRBV2 and TRBJ2-5): EPEVTQTPSHQVTQMGQEVILRCVPISNHLYFYWYRQILGQKVEFLVSFYNNEISEKSEIFDDQFSVERPDGSNFTLKIRSTKLEDSAMYFCASGSSGSMETQYFGPGTRLLVL.

The chain employs TRBV12-5 and TRBJ1-5; a possible D gene is TRBD1 (5 bases). Germline CDR1 LGHNT, CDR2 FRNRAP. V lost 6 bases to trimming and J lost 7 bases, with 7 bases between them. This CDR3 is built from 11 residues. This CDR3 reads CASGSGQPQHF. The CDR3 bases are TGTGCTAGTGGCTCAGGGCAGCCCCAGCATTTT.

The V call is TRBV5-1, the J call TRBJ2-1, with 12 bases that match TRBD1. Per germline, CDR1 SGHRS and CDR2 YFSETQ. This CDR3 spans 16 amino acids. V was pared by 4 bases and J by 5 bases, with 7 bases of the junction left unmatched. CDR3 sequence reads: CASSRAGTGGHNEQFF. CDR3 DNA: TGCGCCAGCAGCCGGGCCGGGACAGGGGGCCACAATGAGCAGTTCTTC.

The chain combines TRBV5-1 with TRBJ1-6; TRBD1 matches at 7 bases. This CDR3 comprises 14 residues. The V gene end was trimmed by 3 bases and the J gene end by 5 bases; junction bases not matched to a gene: 2. CDR1 SGHRS and CDR2 YFSETQ come from the germline V gene. CDR3 in amino acids: CASSSGQHNSPLHF. CDR3 coding DNA: TGCGCCAGCAGCTCGGGACAGCATAATTCACCCCTCCACTTT.

The rearrangement links TRBV21-1 to TRBJ2-3; the D call of TRBD1 is as the table states it, not checked on the DNA. TRBV21-1 is described as a pseudogene. CDR3 length: 15 amino acids. CDR3 nucleotides: TGTGCCAGCAGGGCGAGGACAGACCCCAGGGATACGCAGTATTTT. Its protein is CASRARTDPRDTQYF.

The V call is TRBV6-5, the J call TRBJ2-1, with 8 bases matching TRBD1. This CDR3 contains 15 residues. The J segment lost 2 bases and the V segment lost 6 bases, leaving 6 bases of the junction unmatched. The germline gives CDR1 MNHEY, CDR2 SVGAGI. The CDR3: CASSLTGATYNEQFF. In nucleotides, the CDR3 is TGTGCCAGCAGCTTGACAGGGGCTACCTACAATGAGCAGTTCTTC.

The chain has TRBV5-1 and TRBJ2-1, with a possible D match to TRBD2 (5 bases). The germline V gene encodes CDR1 SGHRS and CDR2 YFSETQ. The CDR3 is 16 residues long. V lost 0 bases and J 8 bases, leaving 18 bases between the germline ends. The CDR3 loop is CASSLEFRTAIDEQFF. Written as DNA, the CDR3 is TGCGCCAGCAGCTTGGAGTTTAGGACTGCGATCGATGAGCAGTTCTTC.

V usage is TRBV6-2 or TRBV6-3 and J usage is TRBJ2-7; 11 bases line up with TRBD1. The CDR3 is made up of 17 amino acids. J was trimmed by 2 bases and V by 5 bases; bases with no gene match: 11. From germline, CDR1 is MNHEY and CDR2 SVGEGT. The CDR3 region is CASSTTDRGLGPYEQYF. CDR3 sequence (DNA): TGTGCCAGCAGTACTACGGACAGGGGGCTTGGCCCCTACGAGCAGTACTTC.

The V and J genes are TRBV24-1 and TRBJ2-3, with TRBD2 as a possible D gene (5 bases). The germline V gene has CDR1 KGHDR and CDR2 SFDVKD. The V gene lost 3 bases and the J gene lost 6 bases, with 15 bases spanning the gap. The CDR3 extends over 15 amino acids. The CDR3 coding sequence is TGTGCCACCAGTGATCAAAGGACTGCTGGCGATACGCAGTATTTT. Protein sequence: CATSDQRTAGDTQYF.

The chain links TRBV6-5 to TRBJ1-5, with TRBD1 as a possible D gene (6 bases). Looked up from germline, CDR1 is MNHEY and CDR2 is SVGAGI. This CDR3 has 15 amino acids. V was pared by 5 bases and J by 4 bases, with 15 bases between. In nucleotides, the CDR3 is TGTGCCAGCAGTCCATGGACAGTACCAAATCAGCCCCAGCATTTT. It specifies CASSPWTVPNQPQHF.

The CDR3 spells CASSVISSSNEQFF. The CDR3 DNA follows: TGTGCCAGCAGCGTAATCTCTAGTTCCAATGAGCAGTTCTTC. This chain connects TRBV9 to TRBJ2-1; D is undetermined. The germline gives CDR1 SGDLS, CDR2 YYNGEE. The CDR3 runs 14 residues. The V end was cut by 1 base, the J end by 6 bases, with 11 bases between.

As regards this clone: Within the sample, other DNA sequences also encode this same CDR3. The rearrangement joins TRBV6-5 to TRBJ1-5; weak D call: TRBD1 (5 bases). The CDR3 has 13 amino acids. Trimming took 5 bases from V and 6 from J, leaving 11 bases between them. Germline loops: CDR1 MNHEY, CDR2 SVGAGI. In nucleotides, the CDR3 is TGTGCCAGCAGTACGGGGGGAGGTCAGCCCCAGCATTTT. Amino acids: CASSTGGGQPQHF.

The chain links TRBV19 to TRBJ1-5, with D possibly TRBD1 on 5 matching bases. CDR1 is LNHDA, CDR2 SQIVND, per germline (reference sequence). Trimming removed 4 bases from V and 5 bases from J, with 12 bases in between. CDR3 length equals 14 residues. CDR3 amino acids: CASSKMSGDQPQHF. CDR3 DNA: TGTGCCAGTAGTAAAATGTCGGGGGATCAGCCCCAGCATTTT.